Listed below are T cell receptor beta chains from one sample, sequenced in a study of shared clonotypes between healthy human individuals. Generated by immunoSEQ multiplex PCR, the TCRdb table keeps only in-frame clones and is missing some. The sample yields hundreds of thousands of clones, about 95% seen once. The sample was naive CD8+ T cells sorted from blood. The receptors derive from a woman aged 30 to 39 in good health. Both conserved end residues are part of each CDR3. The order of the fields is V gene, J gene, clone size, CDR3 length, CDR3 protein. Part of the rows lack a size; the others show once, few, many or a class for expanded clones.

v_gene: TRBV28
j_gene: TRBJ2-7
abundance: -
len: 16
CDR3aa: CASSFVVAGGPSEQYF

v_gene: TRBV28
j_gene: -
abundance: -
len: 13
CDR3aa: CASSVGTGVEQYF

v_gene: TRBV7-9
j_gene: TRBJ2-5
abundance: -
len: 17
CDR3aa: CASRPTSGRAKGETQYF

v_gene: TRBV25-1
j_gene: TRBJ2-5
abundance: -
len: 14
CDR3aa: CASSETGGQETQYF

v_gene: TRBV28
j_gene: TRBJ2-7
abundance: -
len: 15
CDR3aa: CASNSGQGVSYEQYF

v_gene: TRBV19
j_gene: TRBJ2-1
abundance: once
len: 12
CDR3aa: CATQRRENEQFF

v_gene: TRBV28
j_gene: TRBJ2-5
abundance: -
len: 14
CDR3aa: CASSLDGRDKTQYF

v_gene: TRBV9
j_gene: TRBJ2-1
abundance: -
len: 14
CDR3aa: CASSVEATYNEQFF

v_gene: TRBV4-1
j_gene: TRBJ2-1
abundance: -
len: 15
CDR3aa: CASSRLAGGFNEQFF

v_gene: TRBV5-6
j_gene: TRBJ2-7
abundance: -
len: 14
CDR3aa: CASSPTAGIYEQYF

v_gene: TRBV11-2
j_gene: TRBJ2-7
abundance: -
len: 15
CDR3aa: CASSPLALSSYEQYF

v_gene: TRBV9
j_gene: TRBJ2-2
abundance: -
len: 16
CDR3aa: CASSVGDYSPYGELFF

v_gene: TRBV18
j_gene: TRBJ2-3
abundance: -
len: 16
CDR3aa: CASSLPGQGRADTQYF

v_gene: TRBV4-1
j_gene: TRBJ1-1
abundance: -
len: 17
CDR3aa: CASSRFLTTGQIVKAFF

v_gene: TRBV28
j_gene: TRBJ1-2
abundance: -
len: 15
CDR3aa: CASSFGGSFFYGYTF

v_gene: TRBV30
j_gene: TRBJ2-5
abundance: -
len: 16
CDR3aa: CAWSPPGQARLETQYF

v_gene: TRBV19
j_gene: TRBJ1-1
abundance: once
len: 15
CDR3aa: CASRHRGQGHTEAFF

v_gene: TRBV10-2
j_gene: TRBJ1-2
abundance: -
len: 14
CDR3aa: CASSEWTFTTGYTF

v_gene: TRBV2
j_gene: TRBJ1-1
abundance: once
len: 14
CDR3aa: CASSRRTDFAEAFF

v_gene: TRBV6-6
j_gene: TRBJ1-4
abundance: once
len: 13
CDR3aa: CASSYSPSEKLFF

v_gene: TRBV10-2
j_gene: TRBJ2-7
abundance: -
len: 14
CDR3aa: CASSEGQGGYEQYF

v_gene: TRBV30
j_gene: TRBJ2-7
abundance: -
len: 12
CDR3aa: CAWDETGAEQYF

v_gene: TRBV27
j_gene: TRBJ2-1
abundance: -
len: 16
CDR3aa: CASSSPVGGPYNEQFF